The entry that follows covers one T cell receptor (beta chain) sequence. This sample was included in a study of molecular identifiers for immune sequencing clone quantification. TCRdb fed the PCR reads into MiXCR, producing one record per CDR3 protein. The table has about 640,000 distinct CDR3 sequences, 15% to 20% seen once. The germline gives CDR1 MNHEY, CDR2 SMNVEV (reference sequence). Trimming pared 3 bases from V and 5 bases from J, leaving 22 bases between. This CDR3 has 18 residues. Sequenced material: naive CD8+ T cells from blood, with Jurkat cell RNA spiked in. Subset indicated: FACS-sorted CD8+CD4-CCR7+CD45RA+ naive T cells. The chain carries TRBV27 and TRBJ2-2; possible D gene TRBD1, 5 bases. The origin of this receptor is a human donor in good health. Some libraries in this study had Jurkat cell RNA spiked in. CDR3 residues: CASSLFPEQAPRTGELFF. The CDR3 nucleotides read TGTGCCAGCAGTTTGTTCCCAGAACAGGCCCCTCGGACCGGGGAGCTGTTTTTT.